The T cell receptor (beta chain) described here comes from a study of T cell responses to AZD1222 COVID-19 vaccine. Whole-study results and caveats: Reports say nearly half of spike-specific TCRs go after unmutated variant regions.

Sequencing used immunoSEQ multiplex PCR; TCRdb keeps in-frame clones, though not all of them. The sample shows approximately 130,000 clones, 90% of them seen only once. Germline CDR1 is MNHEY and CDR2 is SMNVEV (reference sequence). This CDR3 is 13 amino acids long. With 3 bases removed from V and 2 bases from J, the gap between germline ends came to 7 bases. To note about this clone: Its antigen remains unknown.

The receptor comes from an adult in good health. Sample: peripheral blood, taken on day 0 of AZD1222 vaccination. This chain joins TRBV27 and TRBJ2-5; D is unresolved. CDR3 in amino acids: CASSFLSQETQYF. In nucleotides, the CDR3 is TGTGCCAGCAGTTTCCTCTCGCAAGAGACCCAGTACTTC.